This note documents a single T cell receptor (beta chain) sequence. This clonotype was observed a few times. Its antigen is currently not known. This may be a read error: a much more frequent sequence differs by one nucleotide. The final CDR3 position lacks the conserved phenylalanine or tryptophan, pointing to a likely read error. A modified ARM-PCR protocol with multiple V-beta primers and a C-beta primer was used to build TCRB libraries from RNA via three nested multiplex PCR rounds. ProtoScript II Reverse Transcriptase and a C-beta primer were used to synthesize TCRB-specific cDNA from roughly 0.5 ug total RNA. For the TCRB libraries, no unique molecular identifiers were described. The third PCR added barcodes and adapters over approximately 25 cycles with Deep VentR (exo-) polymerase, followed by gel purification of 250-500 bp bands. TCRB libraries were sequenced on an Illumina HiSeq 2500 with 250 bp paired-end reads. The paper's data handling went like this. Trimmomatic was used to clean reads, FLASH to merge reads, MiGEC to assign V, D and J segments, and VDJtools to perform the analysis. Repertoire diversity was quantified with the Shannon-Wiener diversity index calculated using VDJtools. In TCRdb, the public reads were trimmed at Q25 with fastp and aligned with MiXCR, with productive beta chains retained. Identical CDR3 protein sequences are pooled into one entry, listed with their most common genes and DNA. These V and J calls rely on TCRdb rather than the paper's analysis. This sample comprises 25,000 to 40,000 distinct CDR3 sequences, more than 55% of them detected only once. The top ten constitute around 35% of the sample.

The AllPrep DNA/RNA mini kit was used to purify genomic DNA and total RNA at the same time from each of the approximately nine tumor samples. Every RNA sample had an OD 260/280 ratio above 1.9 and an RNA integrity number above 6.5. This sample was included in a study of tumor-infiltrating lymphocytes in glioblastoma multiforme (dated by TCRdb to about 2017). For context, the study as a whole: To test whether intratumoral genomic heterogeneity fosters TIL diversity, the study jointly examined somatic mutations, TIL diversity and immune response activity.

CDR1 and CDR2, looked up from the germline V gene (reference sequence), are DFQATT and SNEGSKA. The CDR3 is 11 amino acids in total, end residues counted. Just CDR3 DNA is preserved here, 33 bases in frame from base 1. Overall study results and their limits: Generalizability was limited because only one glioblastoma patient was included in the TCR and somatic mutation analysis. Because T cells carry unequal numbers of TCR transcripts, RNA-based TCR sequencing may distort clone frequencies. The authors noted that sorting T cells into functional subsets, which was not done in this study, would be a future improvement.

The sequence derives from a male donor with glioblastoma. The sequencing input was brain tumor tissue. The chain is encoded by TRBV20-1 joined to TRBJ2-3, with 10 central nucleotides matching TRBD2. CDR3 region: CLAGGPDTQYS. The sequenced DNA: TGCTTAGCGGGGGGACCAGATACGCAGTATTCT.